This T cell receptor beta chain was sequenced in a study of blood T cell repertoires in COVID-19. Overall study context: Samples taken during acute and convalescent COVID-19 were collected in the United States, Italy and Spain.

Here immunoSEQ multiplex PCR was the method, and the copy in TCRdb shows in-frame clones only, minus some. The sample contains some 42,000 clones, approximately 86% of which appear only once. The specimen sequenced was peripheral blood. This sequence was found in a human donor in a cohort sampled during active COVID-19.

The CDR3 spells CAWRESGLVNTEAFF. CDR3 coding DNA: TGTGCCTGGAGGGAATCGGGACTGGTGAACACTGAAGCTTTCTTT. The V call is TRBV30, the J call TRBJ1-1; D is possibly TRBD1 (5 bases). The CDR3 sequence is 15 residues long. The V gene's germline CDR1 is GTSNPN and CDR2 SVGIG (reference sequence). Trimming shortened V by 3 bases and J by 0 bases, and 14 bases separated the two germline ends.